This T cell receptor beta chain was identified during a study of cytomegalovirus exposure and HLA in healthy donors. In the PCR, 60 Vbeta and 13 Jbeta primers were used. Measured with immunoSEQ multiplex PCR; TCRdb has only the in-frame clones, and not every one. The table shows 40,000 or so clones, with approximately 78% occurring only once. The CDR3 totals 18 residues. Germline V CDR1 and CDR2: SQVTM, ANQGSEA. Germline trimming cut 0 bases from V and 1 base from J; bases unmatched to any gene: 12. Sequenced material: PBMCs. The chain recombines TRBV29-1 with TRBJ2-3; 8 nucleotides align to TRBD1. This receptor was identified in a woman aged 30 to 39 in good health and CMV-seronegative. The CDR3 DNA reads TGCAGCGTTGAAGATCCCTGGGACAGGAGAGGAGGCACAGATACGCAGTATTTT. Amino acids: CSVEDPWDRRGGTDTQYF.